These 15 T cell receptor beta chains share one sample of origin, sequenced in a study of OX40 agonist ivuxolimab in advanced cancers. Sequencing used immunoSEQ multiplex PCR; TCRdb keeps in-frame clones, though not all of them. The repertoire holds approximately 89,000 clones, with around nine tenths as singletons. This specimen consisted of CD4+ or CD8+ T cells sorted from blood, obtained in a trial of the OX40 agonist ivuxolimab. The receptor source for this set is an adult with an advanced solid tumor such as melanoma, head and neck, liver or kidney cancer.

The chain carries TRBV27 and TRBJ1-1; D is perhaps TRBD1 (5 bases). The CDR3 length is 16 residues. Between the trimmed V and J ends, which lost 6 bases and 1 base, there was a span of 18 bases. The germline CDR1 and CDR2 sequences are MNHEY and SMNVEV (reference sequence). The CDR3 protein is CASSPGARRWNTEAFF. The CDR3 DNA is TGTGCCAGCAGCCCCGGGGCGCGGAGATGGAACACTGAAGCTTTCTTT.

The CDR3 coding sequence is TGCAGCGGGGGACCTGCGGGGGAGCAGTACTTC. Amino acid sequence: CSGGPAGEQYF. The chain links TRBV29-1 to TRBJ2-7, with D possibly TRBD2 on 6 matching bases. Trimming removed 7 bases at V and 7 bases at J, with 14 bases between. Germline values: CDR1 SQVTM, CDR2 ANQGSEA. The CDR3 covers 11 residues.

V usage is TRBV5-1 and J usage is TRBJ2-5; weak D call: TRBD2 (6 bases). This CDR3 region has 16 residues. Between the trimmed V and J ends, which lost 0 bases and 2 bases, there was a span of 14 bases. Per the germline V gene, CDR1 is SGHRS and CDR2 is YFSETQ. Here the CDR3 DNA reads TGCGCCAGCAGCTTGGACAGTGGGGGGTTTCAAGAGACCCAGTACTTC. This codes for CASSLDSGGFQETQYF.

J is TRBJ2-5 and V is TRBV11-3; D is perhaps TRBD1 (6 bases). This CDR3 has 16 residues. Germline assignment: CDR1 SGHNT and CDR2 YENEEA. Trimming cost V 5 bases and J 1 base, with 17 bases left between them. In nucleotides, the CDR3 is TGTGCCAGCAGCCCACCTAGTGGGGGCATCCAAGAGACCCAGTACTTC. Protein: CASSPPSGGIQETQYF.

Only one count was recorded for this clone. V gene TRBV5-6 combines with J gene TRBJ2-2; 12 nucleotides match TRBD1. V dropped 4 bases and J dropped 7; count of bases not matched to a gene: 8. Germline CDR1 is SGHDT and CDR2 is YYEEEE. This CDR3 contains 16 residues. The CDR3 sequence is CASSRGQGAAIGELFF. The CDR3 DNA sequence: TGTGCCAGCAGCAGGGGACAGGGGGCAGCGATCGGGGAGCTGTTTTTT.

The chain links TRBV2 to TRBJ1-1; weak D call: TRBD1 (5 bases). The CDR3 is made up of 14 amino acids. Looked up from germline, CDR1 is SNHLY and CDR2 is FYNNEI. Between the trimmed V and J ends, which lost 7 bases and 4 bases, there was a span of 16 bases. The CDR3 reads CASMRPTGPTEAFF. The CDR3 region has the DNA TGTGCCAGCATGAGGCCTACGGGGCCCACTGAAGCTTTCTTT.

This clone was seen only once. The chain recombines TRBV18 with TRBJ2-5; D gene unclear. The J call may be in error: the DNA end matches TRBJ2-7 better. The CDR3 length is 12 residues. Germline V lookup: CDR1 KGHSH, CDR2 LQKENI. The CDR3 nucleotides read TGTGCCAGCTCAGGTTCGCCTTACGAGCAGTACTTC. It yields the protein CASSGSPYEQYF.

This chain joins TRBV6-5 and TRBJ1-5, with D uncertain. CDR3 size: 14 residues. Germline values: CDR1 MNHEY, CDR2 SVGAGI. V was cut by 8 bases and J by 0 bases, with 11 bases left in between. CDR3 in DNA: TGTGCCAGCGGCCCGACCGGTAGCAATCAGCCCCAGCATTTT. Its translation: CASGPTGSNQPQHF.

This chain uses TRBV15 with TRBJ2-2; possible D gene TRBD2, 5 bases. Trimming stripped 6 bases from V and 4 bases from J, with 12 bases between. CDR1 is LNHNV and CDR2 is YYDKDF in the germline V gene (reference sequence). There are 14 residues in the CDR3. The CDR3 sequence: CATSDPRGTGELFF. As DNA, the CDR3 is TGTGCCACCAGTGACCCTCGGGGCACCGGGGAGCTGTTTTTT.

The chain joins TRBV21-1 to TRBJ1-2; the DNA was not compared with TRBD1, the D call given in the table. TRBV21-1 constitutes a pseudogene. This CDR3 has 13 amino acids. The CDR3: CASSPTGNYGYTF. CDR3 bases: TGTGCCAGCAGCCCGACAGGCAACTATGGCTACACCTTC.

V usage is TRBV6-5 and J usage is TRBJ1-2; tentative D call: TRBD1 (5 bases). V lost 10 bases and J 8 bases, leaving 17 bases between the germline ends. This CDR3 spans 12 amino acids. Germline CDR1 reads MNHEY; CDR2 reads SVGAGI. The CDR3, as DNA: TGTGCCATTCGGGAGTGGGGGGAAGGCTACACCTTC. This translates into CAIREWGEGYTF.

The CDR3 sequence is CASSSTPSTDTQYF. Here the CDR3 DNA reads TGTGCCAGCAGCTCTACCCCCAGCACAGATACGCAGTATTTT. J is TRBJ2-3 and V is TRBV7-2; no definite D call. V lost 4 bases and J lost 0, with 8 bases in between. The CDR3 runs to 14 residues. The germline V gene has CDR1 SGHTA and CDR2 FQGNSA.

This clone turned up a few times. At the DNA level, this CDR3 is encoded by other sequences in the same sample as well. The V call is TRBV11-2, the J call TRBJ2-5; D might be TRBD2 (5 bases). The germline CDR1 and CDR2 sequences are SGHAT and FQNNGV. V was cut by 3 bases and J by 5 bases, with 16 bases left in between. This CDR3 region has 15 residues. CDR3 sequence: CASSFMRAGGETQYF. CDR3 bases: TGTGCCAGCAGCTTCATGAGGGCCGGCGGCGAGACCCAGTACTTC.

The J gene is TRBJ2-3, the V gene TRBV27, with D hard to call. V was clipped by 5 bases and J by 0 bases, with 9 bases between them. The CDR3 runs 14 residues. Germline V CDR1 and CDR2: MNHEY, SMNVEV (reference sequence). CDR3 DNA: TGTGCCAGCAGTAGACCCCGGAGCACAGATACGCAGTATTTT. This translates into CASSRPRSTDTQYF.

In regard to this clone: A junction boundary mismatches the germline segment, possibly from a read error. The rearrangement uses TRBV6-1 and TRBJ2-7; unclear D gene. Per germline, CDR1 MNHNS and CDR2 SASEGT. The CDR3 runs to 10 residues. The CDR3 coding sequence is TGTGCCAGCACCAACTACGGGCAGTACTTC. Translated, it gives CASTNYGQYF.